A selection of T cell receptor beta chains follows, all from one sample in a study of sequential checkpoint blockade in melanoma. TCRdb's copy holds only in-frame clones and misses some; the assay was immunoSEQ multiplex PCR. There are about 5,700 clones in the sample; 20% to 25% occur only once, and about 10% lies in the top ten. The source material was tumor tissue (inferred from file names), sampled from a patient given nivolumab and ipilimumab in sequence. The receptors were gathered from a human donor with melanoma. Both conserved end residues are part of each CDR3. D genes are given only for firm matches. A clone size is listed for some rows: how often the clone was seen (once, few, many), or a class if it is expanded.

J gene	CDR3 length	D gene	V gene	clone size	CDR3 protein	CDR3 DNA
TRBJ2-5	14	NA	TRBV19	NA	CASRPLGVQETQYF	TGTGCCAGTAGGCCCCTGGGGGTCCAAGAGACCCAGTACTTC
TRBJ2-1	17	TRBD2	TRBV19	NA	CASSPRTSERNSNEQFF	TGTGCCAGTAGTCCCCGGACTAGCGAAAGGAATTCCAATGAGCAGTTCTTC
TRBJ2-7	15	TRBD1	TRBV6-8	few	CASSYPRQGLYEQYF	TGTGCCAGCAGTTACCCAAGACAGGGTCTCTACGAGCAGTACTTC
TRBJ1-1	12	NA	TRBV29-1	NA	CRAGGPNTEAFF	TGCAGGGCCGGGGGGCCGAACACTGAAGCTTTCTTT
TRBJ2-3	16	TRBD1	TRBV11-3	medium-sized	CASSLDGTGGTDTQYF	TGTGCCAGCAGCTTAGACGGGACAGGGGGCACAGATACGCAGTATTTT
TRBJ1-1	15	TRBD1	TRBV11-3	many	CASSPLGTGKIEAFF	TGTGCCAGCAGCCCCCTCGGGACAGGAAAGATAGAAGCTTTCTTT
TRBJ2-7	14	NA	TRBV28	NA	CATLQWGSSYEQYF	TGTGCCACCCTACAGTGGGGGAGCTCCTACGAGCAGTACTTC
TRBJ2-7	14	NA	TRBV19	NA	CATPRRGSSYEQYF	TGTGCCACCCCCAGGCGAGGGTCCTCCTACGAGCAGTACTTC
TRBJ2-7	14	TRBD1	TRBV28	NA	CASSIHAGGREQYF	TGTGCCAGCAGTATACACGCAGGGGGAAGGGAGCAGTACTTC
TRBJ1-5	14	TRBD1	TRBV19	NA	CASMPGQLNQPQHF	TGTGCCAGTATGCCGGGACAGCTCAATCAGCCCCAGCATTTT
TRBJ1-5	15	NA	TRBV19	NA	CASSFQGGDNQPQHF	TGTGCCAGTAGTTTCCAGGGCGGGGACAATCAGCCCCAGCATTTT
TRBJ1-5	17	TRBD1	TRBV5-1	NA	CARMYAAGGYSNQPQHF	TGCGCCAGGATGTACGCGGCAGGGGGATATAGCAATCAGCCCCAGCATTTT
TRBJ2-1	15	NA	TRBV6-8	NA	CASSYRGLGYGGQFF	TGTGCCAGCAGTTACCGGGGACTGGGGTACGGGGGGCAGTTCTTC
TRBJ2-1	16	TRBD2	TRBV11-3	NA	CASSLAWRGGYNEQFF	TGTGCCAGCAGCTTGGCCTGGCGGGGGGGGTACAATGAGCAGTTCTTC
TRBJ2-5	15	TRBD2	TRBV6-8	many	CASSRSGGFQETQYF	TGTGCCAGCAGTCGTAGCGGGGGGTTTCAAGAGACCCAGTACTTC
TRBJ1-5	14	NA	TRBV9	few	CASNRVSSDQPQHF	TGTGCCAGCAACAGGGTAAGCTCAGATCAGCCCCAGCATTTT
TRBJ2-2	14	NA	TRBV25-1	NA	CASSAIQNTGELFF	TGTGCCAGCAGTGCAATACAGAACACCGGGGAGCTGTTTTTT
TRBJ1-1	14	TRBD1	TRBV30	NA	CAWSPTGMNTEAFF	TGTGCCTGGAGTCCGACAGGGATGAACACTGAAGCTTTCTTT
TRBJ2-1	17	TRBD2	TRBV4-1	medium-sized	CASSHLSEGLADNEQFF	TGCGCCAGCAGCCACCTTTCGGAGGGACTAGCGGACAATGAGCAGTTCTTC
TRBJ2-7	14	NA	TRBV28	few	CASSSGSRTDEQYF	TGTGCCAGCAGTTCAGGCAGTAGAACTGACGAGCAGTACTTC
TRBJ2-5	19	TRBD2	TRBV28	few	CASSSGLAGGQPSFETQYF	TGTGCCAGCAGTTCGGGACTAGCGGGGGGTCAACCCTCATTCGAGACCCAGTACTTC
TRBJ1-6	13	NA	TRBV23-1	NA	CASSSQDNSPLHF	TGCGCCAGCAGCTCACAGGACAATTCACCCCTCCACTTT
TRBJ2-7	12	NA	TRBV6-8	few	CASSYVADEQYF	TGTGCCAGCAGTTACGTAGCGGACGAGCAGTACTTC
TRBJ2-7	15	TRBD2	TRBV6-8	NA	CASSSRREAPYEQYF	TGTGCCAGCAGTTCCCGTCGGGAGGCCCCCTACGAGCAGTACTTC
TRBJ1-2	16	TRBD1	TRBV28	few	CASSPTDRGRKYGYTF	TGTGCCAGCAGTCCTACTGACAGGGGGCGAAAGTATGGCTACACCTTC
TRBJ1-1	14	TRBD1	TRBV11-3	many	CASSYDRVNTEAFF	TGTGCCAGCAGCTACGACAGGGTAAACACTGAAGCTTTCTTT
TRBJ2-2	14	NA	TRBV6-8	medium-sized	CAIGGDREAGELFF	TGTGCCATCGGGGGAGACAGGGAAGCCGGGGAGCTGTTTTTT
TRBJ2-2	13	NA	TRBV29-1	NA	CSVEDLMTGELFF	TGCAGCGTTGAAGACCTTATGACCGGGGAGCTGTTTTTT
TRBJ1-5	15	NA	TRBV5-1	NA	CASSLGTGSNQPQHF	TGCGCCAGCAGCTTGGGAACAGGGAGCAATCAGCCCCAGCATTTT
TRBJ2-1	12	NA	TRBV18	few	CASSPPSQEQFF	TGTGCCAGCTCACCACCGTCACAAGAGCAGTTCTTC
TRBJ1-6	15	NA	TRBV9	few	CASSAEGGDNSPLHF	TGTGCCAGCAGCGCCGAGGGGGGAGATAATTCACCCCTCCACTTT
TRBJ2-7	14	NA	TRBV11-3	few	CASSLSYAPYEQYF	TGTGCCAGCAGCTTGTCGTACGCACCCTACGAGCAGTACTTC
TRBJ2-1	15	TRBD2	TRBV11-3	many	CASSLGLAGNNEQFF	TGTGCCAGCAGCTTAGGACTAGCGGGCAACAATGAGCAGTTCTTC
TRBJ1-1	16	NA	TRBV11-3	medium-sized	CASSLQLTGLNTEAFF	TGTGCCAGCAGCTTACAACTTACAGGGCTGAACACTGAAGCTTTCTTT